Listed below are T cell receptor beta chains from one sample, sequenced in a study of T cells in Graves' hyperthyroidism and ophthalmopathy. TCRdb analysed the multiplex PCR reads with MiXCR anew, one entry per CDR3 protein. The sample contains hundreds of thousands of distinct CDR3 sequences, 16% of which appear only once. What was sequenced was blood. These receptors all come from a woman in her forties with Graves' ophthalmopathy. Each CDR3 is given with its conserved first and last residue. Each record gives: clone size, V gene, J gene, D gene, CDR3 protein, CDR3 DNA. A D gene is named only where the DNA matches it firmly. The listing skips clone size in some rows; elsewhere it reads once, few, many or a size class.

many	TRBV27	TRBJ1-5	-	CASSSSGSNQPQHF	TGTGCCAGCAGTTCCTCAGGGTCCAATCAGCCCCAGCATTTT
many	TRBV5-1	TRBJ2-1	TRBD2	CASSAGSAGVGNEQFF	TGCGCCAGCAGTGCCGGATCAGCGGGAGTCGGCAATGAGCAGTTCTTC
many	TRBV10-3	TRBJ2-7	TRBD2	CAASAAGGYEQYF	TGTGCCGCTTCGGCAGCGGGAGGGTACGAGCAGTACTTC
once	TRBV7-8	TRBJ2-2	-	CASELGANTGELFF	TGTGCCAGCGAATTAGGCGCGAACACCGGGGAGCTGTTTTTT
-	TRBV30	TRBJ2-6	-	CAWRWGSGGANVLTF	TGTGCCTGGAGATGGGGGAGCGGTGGGGCCAACGTCCTGACTTTC
many	TRBV7-8	TRBJ2-7	TRBD2	CASRTRLAGGGEQYF	TGTGCCAGCAGAACTAGACTAGCGGGAGGGGGCGAGCAGTACTTC
-	TRBV18	TRBJ2-1	-	CASSPPTDDLRGNEQFF	TGTGCCAGCTCACCACCGACAGACGATTTGCGGGGCAATGAGCAGTTCTTC
few	TRBV7-2	TRBJ1-3	-	CASSPYLGNTIYF	TGTGCCAGCAGCCCTTACCTTGGAAACACCATATATTTT
many	TRBV20-1	TRBJ2-7	-	CSARDPLGGPYEQYF	TGCAGTGCTAGAGATCCCCTTGGGGGCCCCTACGAGCAGTACTTC
many	TRBV3-1	TRBJ1-5	-	CASSQDWGGDQPQHF	TGTGCCAGCAGCCAAGATTGGGGGGGGGATCAGCCCCAGCATTTT
-	TRBV10-2	TRBJ2-3	TRBD2	CASTGSAGADTQYF	TGCGCCAGCACCGGGAGCGCGGGGGCAGATACGCAGTATTTT
many	TRBV12-3/TRBV12-4	TRBJ2-7	-	CASSFTTHSRYEQYF	TGTGCCAGCAGTTTTACCACACATTCCCGCTACGAGCAGTACTTC
-	TRBV19	TRBJ1-6	-	CASTSDRPSNSPLHF	TGTGCCAGTACGTCAGACAGACCCTCAAATTCACCCCTCCACTTT
few	TRBV6-1	TRBJ2-2	TRBD2	CASCRLAGGNTGELFF	TGTGCCAGCTGTAGACTAGCGGGAGGAAACACCGGGGAGCTGTTTTTT
-	TRBV6-5	TRBJ2-6	-	CASSALAGANVLTF	TGTGCCAGCTCGGCCCTAGCTGGGGCCAACGTCCTGACTTTC
-	TRBV7-7	TRBJ2-5	-	CASSRAPGETQYF	TGTGCTAGCAGCCGGGCCCCTGGGGAGACCCAGTACTTC
few	TRBV7-8	TRBJ2-1	TRBD2	CASSRGGPSYNEQFF	TGTGCCAGCAGCCGCGGGGGGCCCTCCTACAATGAGCAGTTCTTC